The 32 T cell receptor beta chains presented below share a single source sample, sequenced in a study of blood T cell repertoires in COVID-19. TCRdb's copy holds only in-frame clones and misses some; the assay was immunoSEQ multiplex PCR. The sample carries 120,000 to 150,000 clones, 76% recorded once. Sequenced input: peripheral blood. The receptor set was obtained from a man between 60 and 75 years old with acute or convalescent COVID-19.

V is TRBV11-2 and J is TRBJ2-1; 11 bases are a match to TRBD2. V was pared by 3 bases and J by 8 bases, with 9 bases of the junction left unmatched. Germline CDR1 SGHAT, CDR2 FQNNGV. The CDR3 runs to 16 residues. This CDR3 reads CASSLGTSGGADEQFF. CDR3 bases: TGTGCCAGCAGCTTGGGGACTAGCGGAGGGGCCGATGAGCAGTTCTTC. The variable domain in full, completed from reference TRBV11-2 and TRBJ2-1, reads EAGVAQSPRYKIIEKRQSVAFWCNPISGHATLYWYQQILGQGPKLLIQFQNNGVVDDSQLPKDRFSAERLKGVDSTLKIQPAKLEDSAVYLCASSLGTSGGADEQFFGPGTRLTVL.

V gene TRBV5-1 combines with J gene TRBJ1-1; unclear D gene. CDR3 length equals 15 residues. Deletions cut 0 bases from V and 1 base from J, with 10 bases between. Germline V gene lookup returns CDR1 SGHRS and CDR2 YFSETQ. The CDR3 nucleotides are TGCGCCAGCAGCTTGGCTGGGGAGGAGAACACTGAAGCTTTCTTT. Translating it yields CASSLAGEENTEAFF.

This clone has more than one count but fewer than ten. V usage is TRBV28 and J usage is TRBJ2-2; D perhaps matches TRBD1 (6 bases). The V gene lost 5 bases and the J gene lost 2 bases, with 18 bases spanning the gap. This CDR3 region has 17 residues. CDR1 and CDR2 (germline): MDHEN, SYDVKM. The CDR3 coding sequence is TGTGCCAGCAGTCTAGACCGGGACAAGTATAACACCGGGGAGCTGTTTTTT. This translates into CASSLDRDKYNTGELFF.

The chain recombines TRBV29-1 with TRBJ1-6, with 9 bases fitting TRBD1. The length of the CDR3 is 13 residues. Looked up from germline, CDR1 is SQVTM and CDR2 is ANQGSEA. V lost 6 bases and J lost 5; bases outside the gene matches: 2. The CDR3 sequence: CSVRTGDNSPLHF. CDR3 DNA: TGCAGCGTCCGGACAGGGGATAATTCACCCCTCCACTTT. The variable domain in full, completed from reference TRBV29-1 and TRBJ1-6, reads SAVISQKPSRDICQRGTSLTIQCQVDSQVTMMFWYRQQPGQSLTLIATANQGSEATYESGFVIDKFPISRPNLTFSTLTVSNMSPEDSSIYLCSVRTGDNSPLHFGNGTRLTVT.

J is TRBJ2-1 and V is TRBV10-1, with 13 bases matching TRBD2. The germline gives CDR1 WNHNN, CDR2 SYGVQD (reference sequence). The J segment lost 10 bases and the V segment lost 0 bases, leaving 6 bases of the junction unmatched. The CDR3 extends over 16 amino acids. The CDR3 is CASSESWTSGSSEQFF. The CDR3 nucleotides read TGCGCCAGCAGTGAGTCGTGGACTAGCGGGAGCTCCGAGCAGTTCTTC.

This clone has a handful of counts. The CDR3 reads CASSPGGGETQYF. The CDR3 DNA reads TGTGCCAGCTCACCGGGCGGCGGGGAGACCCAGTACTTC. V usage is TRBV18 and J usage is TRBJ2-5, with a weak D call TRBD2 (5 bases). Germline V gene data show CDR1 as KGHSH and CDR2 as LQKENI. The length of the CDR3 is 13 residues. V was clipped by 3 bases and J by 5 bases, with 10 bases between them.

The chain combines TRBV6-5 with TRBJ2-5; 7 bases match TRBD1. The V gene end was trimmed by 5 bases and the J gene end by 5 bases; junction bases not matched to a gene: 5. CDR1 is MNHEY and CDR2 is SVGAGI in the germline V gene. The CDR3 has 13 residues. DNA of the CDR3: TGTGCCAGCAGTACAGGGGCCTGGGAGACCCAGTACTTC. This sequence encodes CASSTGAWETQYF.

As to this clone: At one end, the junction sequence differs from germline, possibly due to a read error. This sequence joins TRBV7-7 and TRBJ2-1; TRBD1 matches at 10 bases. Germline CDR1 reads SSHAT; CDR2 reads FNYEAQ (reference sequence). CDR3 length: 13 amino acids. The DNA of the CDR3 is TGTGCTAGCAGCCTGGACAGGGGGAATGAGCAGTTCTTC. The encoded protein is CASSLDRGNEQFF.

The rearrangement uses TRBV11-3 and TRBJ2-3; 7 bases match TRBD2. Looked up from germline, CDR1 is SGHNT and CDR2 is YENEEA. The length of the CDR3 is 14 residues. Trimming cost V 4 bases and J 6 bases; bases outside gene matches: 7. The CDR3 loop reads CASSWGGTKDTQYF. The CDR3 nucleotides are TGTGCCAGCAGCTGGGGCGGGACTAAGGATACGCAGTATTTT.

The chain couples TRBV11-2 to TRBJ2-3, with 12 bases matching TRBD2. CDR3 length: 15 residues. CDR1 and CDR2 from the germline V gene are SGHAT and FQNNGV. V gave up 6 bases and J gave up 3 bases; unmatched junction bases: 4. The DNA of the CDR3 is TGTGCCAGCAGTGCTAGCGGGAGGGCGACAGATACGCAGTATTTT. Translating it yields CASSASGRATDTQYF.

The genes are TRBV30 and TRBJ2-7, with 12 nucleotides matching TRBD2. The CDR3 extends over 14 amino acids. The V segment lost 5 bases and the J segment 3 bases; nucleotides outside the gene matches: 5. Looked up from germline, CDR1 is GTSNPN and CDR2 is SVGIG (reference sequence). CDR3 DNA sequence: TGTGCCTGGGACCCGGGACTAGCGGGCTACGAGCAGTACTTC. Translating gives CAWDPGLAGYEQYF.

The sample holds one count of this clone. The rearrangement links TRBV7-8 to TRBJ2-2, with D unclear. The CDR3 is made up of 15 amino acids. Per germline, CDR1 SGHVS and CDR2 FQNEAQ. V was trimmed by 2 bases and J by 0 bases, leaving 7 bases between them. The CDR3 DNA is TGTGCCAGCAGCTTACTAACAGCGAACACCGGGGAGCTGTTTTTT. Translating gives CASSLLTANTGELFF.

This rearrangement joins TRBV5-1 to TRBJ2-5, with D perhaps TRBD1 (5 bases). The germline CDR1 and CDR2 sequences are SGHRS and YFSETQ. This CDR3 comprises 14 residues. With 0 bases removed from V and 5 bases from J, the gap between germline ends came to 11 bases. In nucleotides, the CDR3 is TGCGCCAGCAGCTTGGAGAACGCAGGGGAGACCCAGTACTTC. Translation gives CASSLENAGETQYF.

This chain uses TRBV27 with TRBJ1-4; D is ambiguous. Germline V gene sequence: CDR1 MNHEY, CDR2 SMNVEV (reference sequence). This CDR3 region has 13 residues. The V end was cut by 6 bases, the J end by 4 bases, with 9 bases between. The CDR3 DNA reads as TGTGCCAGCAGGTCCGGGGATAATGAAAAACTGTTTTTT. Amino acids: CASRSGDNEKLFF.

The chain links TRBV24-1 to TRBJ2-3; D perhaps matches TRBD2 (6 bases). The CDR3 sequence is 14 residues long. Trimming left V 3 bases short and J 5 bases short, with 11 bases between. Per the germline V gene, CDR1 is KGHDR and CDR2 is SFDVKD. CDR3 sequence (DNA): TGTGCCACCAGTGATCGGGACTTGATAGATACGCAGTATTTT. It codes for CATSDRDLIDTQYF.

Comment on this clone: An end of the junction differs from the germline gene, which may be a read error. This rearrangement joins TRBV2 to TRBJ2-7; TRBD1 matches at 9 bases. CDR1 and CDR2 (germline): SNHLY, FYNNEI. This CDR3 has 16 amino acids. The CDR3 DNA follows: TGTGCCAGCAGTCAGAACCCCGGGACAGGGTCCTCCGAGCAGTACTTC. The encoded protein is CASSQNPGTGSSEQYF.

This clone was seen more than once but under ten times. The chain carries TRBV6-6 and TRBJ1-5; D perhaps matches TRBD1 (6 bases). The CDR3 is 17 residues long. Germline V gene sequence: CDR1 MNHNY, CDR2 SVGAGI (reference sequence). V lost 5 bases to trimming and J lost 7 bases, with 24 bases between them. The CDR3 is CASSPKPHREPNQPQHF. In DNA form, the CDR3 reads TGTGCCAGCAGTCCTAAGCCCCACAGGGAACCGAACCAGCCCCAGCATTTT.

The table lists this clone with a few counts. The J gene is TRBJ1-5, the V gene TRBV7-9, with 12 bases fitting TRBD1. The V segment lost 5 bases and the J segment 4 bases; nucleotides outside the gene matches: 12. CDR1 and CDR2 from the germline V gene are SEHNR and FQNEAQ (reference sequence). The CDR3 loop spans 18 amino acids. This CDR3 is CASSPSWGDRGPNQPQHF. In DNA, the CDR3 is TGTGCCAGCAGCCCTTCCTGGGGGGACAGGGGGCCGAATCAGCCCCAGCATTTT.

This clone was seen only once. The chain recombines TRBV6-6 with TRBJ2-7; 10 bases are shared with TRBD1. The junction had 7 bases not matched to a gene; V was cut back by 4 bases and J by 4 bases. The CDR3 is 15 residues long. Germline V lookup: CDR1 MNHNY, CDR2 SVGAGI (reference sequence). Written as DNA, the CDR3 is TGTGCCAGCAGTTCGGAGGGGACAGGGGCTTACGAGCAGTACTTC. It yields the protein CASSSEGTGAYEQYF.

This chain uses TRBV7-3 with TRBJ2-5, with TRBD1 matching over 7 bases. V shed 5 bases, J shed 7 bases, and the junction held 10 bases outside the gene matches. Germline lookup yields CDR1 SGHTA and CDR2 FQGTGA. The CDR3 runs to 14 residues. As DNA, the CDR3 is TGTGCCAGCAGCCCGGCGGCTGCAGGGGGGACCCAGTACTTC. Protein product: CASSPAAAGGTQYF.

The chain combines TRBV18 with TRBJ2-7; the match to TRBD1 covers 7 bases. Germline loops: CDR1 KGHSH, CDR2 LQKENI. V trimming: 0 bases; J trimming: 3 bases; junction bases outside the gene matches: 2. The CDR3 runs to 14 residues. Here the CDR3 reads CASSPPTGRYEQYF. The CDR3, as DNA: TGTGCCAGCTCACCACCGACAGGGCGCTACGAGCAGTACTTC.

The chain combines TRBV19 with TRBJ1-6; possible D gene TRBD1, 5 bases. The V end was cut by 9 bases, the J end by 6 bases, with 21 bases between. The CDR3 length is 16 residues. Germline CDR1 LNHDA, CDR2 SQIVND (reference sequence). This CDR3 reads CASRLPTDTANSPLHF. In DNA form, the CDR3 reads TGTGCCAGCCGCTTACCGACAGATACGGCTAATTCACCCCTCCACTTT.

The chain links TRBV30 to TRBJ2-1; 11 nucleotides align to TRBD2. The CDR3 runs to 14 residues. CDR1 GTSNPN and CDR2 SVGIG come from the germline V gene (reference sequence). V was clipped by 1 base and J by 7 bases; unmatched bases: 3. CDR3 sequence (DNA): TGTGCCTGGAGTGGACTAGCGGGAAGGAATGAGCAGTTCTTC. Its protein product is CAWSGLAGRNEQFF.

This chain links TRBV12-3 or TRBV12-4 with TRBJ2-7; no reliable D call. The CDR3 contains 12 residues. The ends were cut back, 6 bases at V and 3 bases at J, with 9 bases in the middle. The CDR3 region has the DNA TGTGCCAGCAGCAGCAGGCTCTACGAGCAGTACTTC. Translating it yields CASSSRLYEQYF.

This chain links TRBV4-1 with TRBJ2-1; D gene uncertain. The CDR3 contains 11 residues. The germline CDR1 and CDR2 sequences are MGHRA and YSYEKL. V lost 3 bases and J lost 14, with 11 bases in between. CDR3 sequence (DNA): TGCGCCAGCAGCCAGAGAGGTATGGAGTTCTTC. Amino acids: CASSQRGMEFF.

DNA for the CDR3: TGTGCCAGCAGGGAGGCACCGGGACTAGCGGGAGATAAGCAGTACTTC. Residues: CASREAPGLAGDKQYF. This rearrangement joins TRBV5-5 to TRBJ2-7; TRBD2 agrees at 14 bases. Germline assignment: CDR1 SGHKS and CDR2 YYEKEE (reference sequence). Trimming cost V 5 bases and J 8 bases; bases outside gene matches: 12. The CDR3 extends over 16 amino acids. The variable domain in full, completed from reference TRBV5-5 and TRBJ2-7, reads DAGVTQSPTHLIKTRGQQVTLRCSPISGHKSVSWYQQVLGQGPQFIFQYYEKEERGRGNFPDRFSARQFPNYSSELNVNALLLGDSALYLCASREAPGLAGDKQYFGPGTRLTVT.

This clone was seen a few times. The rearrangement links TRBV27 to TRBJ2-5; TRBD1 aligns across 7 bases. The CDR3 is 14 amino acids. The V segment lost 4 bases and the J segment 1 base; nucleotides outside the gene matches: 3. Germline CDR1 MNHEY, CDR2 SMNVEV (reference sequence). CDR3 in DNA: TGTGCCAGCAGTTCCCGGGACAGCCAAGAGACCCAGTACTTC. Translation gives CASSSRDSQETQYF.

This clone was seen a few times. This chain connects TRBV9 to TRBJ2-7; 12 nucleotides match TRBD2. This CDR3 is 15 amino acids long. Germline trimming cut 5 bases from V and 3 bases from J; bases unmatched to any gene: 6. Germline V gives CDR1 SGDLS, CDR2 YYNGEE. The CDR3 sequence: CASSEGTSGLYEQYF. The CDR3 region has the DNA TGTGCCAGCAGTGAGGGGACTAGCGGGCTCTACGAGCAGTACTTC.

CDR3 nucleotide sequence: TGTGCCAGCAGTGCCAGGGATTATAATTCACCCCTCCACTTT. Its protein is CASSARDYNSPLHF. V and J are TRBV2 and TRBJ1-6; TRBD1 is a possible D gene (5 bases). The germline gives CDR1 SNHLY, CDR2 FYNNEI. The length of the CDR3 is 14 residues. Trimming left V 4 bases short and J 4 bases short, with 8 bases between. Full variable domain (outside the CDR3, taken from reference TRBV2 and TRBJ1-6): EPEVTQTPSHQVTQMGQEVILRCVPISNHLYFYWYRQILGQKVEFLVSFYNNEISEKSEIFDDQFSVERPDGSNFTLKIRSTKLEDSAMYFCASSARDYNSPLHFGNGTRLTVT.

This chain joins TRBV5-6 and TRBJ2-7; possible D gene TRBD2, 6 bases. This CDR3 is built from 14 residues. Trimming left V 0 bases short and J 2 bases short, with 9 bases between. Germline V gene data show CDR1 as SGHDT and CDR2 as YYEEEE. CDR3 nucleotides: TGTGCCAGCAGCTTGGGGTGGGGGGCCTACGAGCAGTACTTC. It specifies CASSLGWGAYEQYF.

This rearrangement joins TRBV18 to TRBJ2-5; TRBD2 might be the D (7 bases). CDR3 length: 16 residues. Germline loops: CDR1 KGHSH, CDR2 LQKENI. Trimming cost V 2 bases and J 4 bases, with 17 bases left between them. As DNA, the CDR3 is TGTGCCAGCTCACCAAAGCAGTCGGGGGGCAGAGAGACCCAGTACTTC. This gives the protein CASSPKQSGGRETQYF.

The V gene is TRBV28, the J gene TRBJ1-2; 8 bases map to TRBD1. V gave up 5 bases and J gave up 5 bases; unmatched junction bases: 7. This CDR3 comprises 14 residues. Germline CDR1 reads MDHEN; CDR2 reads SYDVKM. In DNA form, the CDR3 reads TGTGCCAGCAGTCCAGGACAGGGAGGGTATGGCTACACCTTC. It yields the protein CASSPGQGGYGYTF.